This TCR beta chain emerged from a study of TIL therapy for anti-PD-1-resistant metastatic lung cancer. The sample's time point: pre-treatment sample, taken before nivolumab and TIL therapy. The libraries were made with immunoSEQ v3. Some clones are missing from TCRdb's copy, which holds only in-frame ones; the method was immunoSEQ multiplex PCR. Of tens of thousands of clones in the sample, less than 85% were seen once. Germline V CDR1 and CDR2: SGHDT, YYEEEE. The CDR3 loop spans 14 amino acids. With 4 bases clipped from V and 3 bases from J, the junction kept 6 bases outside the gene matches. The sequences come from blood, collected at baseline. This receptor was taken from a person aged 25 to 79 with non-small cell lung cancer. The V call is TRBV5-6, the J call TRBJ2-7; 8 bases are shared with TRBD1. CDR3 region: CASSPRDRSYEQYF. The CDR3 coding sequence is TGTGCCAGCAGCCCCCGGGACAGGAGCTACGAGCAGTACTTC.